What follows is one T cell receptor beta chain and its context. No antigen is known for it. In germline, CDR1 is SGHNT, CDR2 YYREEE (reference sequence). CDR3 length: 13 residues. The ends were cut back, 4 bases at V and 8 bases at J, with 15 bases in the middle. The protocol was immunoSEQ multiplex PCR, while the TCRdb copy is restricted to in-frame clones and leaves out a portion. The table has 55,000 to 80,000 clones, 80% to 90% seen once. These data belong to a study of T cell responses to AZD1222 COVID-19 vaccine. Study-wide results and caveats: Spike-specific TCR breadth and depth went up after people got two AZD1222 doses. White British donors predominated, females outnumbered males, and clonal diversity was possibly underestimated.

The source was peripheral blood, collected 28 days after the second AZD1222 dose. This receptor was taken from an adult who received the AZD1222 COVID-19 vaccine. The chain joins TRBV5-4 to TRBJ1-2; D is unclear. CDR3 protein: CASSGWAQRGYTF. For the CDR3, the DNA is TGTGCCAGCAGCGGGTGGGCCCAACGCGGCTACACCTTC.